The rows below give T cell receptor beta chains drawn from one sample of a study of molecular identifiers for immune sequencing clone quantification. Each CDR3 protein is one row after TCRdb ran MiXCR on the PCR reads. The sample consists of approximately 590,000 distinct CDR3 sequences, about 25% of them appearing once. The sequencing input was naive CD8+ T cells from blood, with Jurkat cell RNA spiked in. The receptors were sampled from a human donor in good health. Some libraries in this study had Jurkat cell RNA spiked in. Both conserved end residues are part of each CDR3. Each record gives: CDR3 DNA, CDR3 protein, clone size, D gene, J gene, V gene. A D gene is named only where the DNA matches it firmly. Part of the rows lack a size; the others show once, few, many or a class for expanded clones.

TGTGCCAGCAGCGAACTAGCGGGAGCTTCCTACGAGCAGTACTTC,CASSELAGASYEQYF,.,TRBD2,TRBJ2-7,TRBV28
TGCAGTGCTAGAGAATTGCCAGGGCCGCACACTGACGCTTTCTTT,CSARELPGPHTDAFF,.,.,TRBJ1-1,TRBV20-1
TGTGCCAGCAGTGCCTCGGGCACTGAAGCTTTCTTT,CASSASGTEAFF,many,.,TRBJ1-1,TRBV28
TGTGCCAGTAGTCCCGGGACCGGGCATGAAGCTTTCTTT,CASSPGTGHEAFF,.,.,TRBJ1-1,TRBV19
TGTGCCAGCAGACTGCCCTGGGACGGAAGCTCTGGGGCCAACGTCCTGACTTTC,CASRLPWDGSSGANVLTF,.,.,TRBJ2-6,TRBV13
TGCGCCAGCAGCTTGTCGCAGGGCACTGAAGCTTTCTTT,CASSLSQGTEAFF,many,.,TRBJ1-1,TRBV5-1
TGTGCCAGCAGTTTATGGTGGGACAGGGATACTTTGGGAGGGGCCAACGTCCTGACTTTC,CASSLWWDRDTLGGANVLTF,few,TRBD1,TRBJ2-6,TRBV28
TGTGCCAGTAGTTATCAATTGGGCTATACAGATACGCAGTATTTT,CASSYQLGYTDTQYF,.,.,TRBJ2-3,TRBV19
TGTGCCAGCAGTTACGGGACAGACTCTGGAAACACCATATATTTT,CASSYGTDSGNTIYF,many,TRBD1,TRBJ1-3,TRBV6-5
TGTGCCAGCAGCTTAGTCGCGGGGGGGCTGGAAGATACGCAGTATTTT,CASSLVAGGLEDTQYF,many,TRBD2,TRBJ2-3,TRBV7-9
TGCAGTGCTAGTGGTGAGGGGATCGGCAATCAGCCCCAGCATTTT,CSASGEGIGNQPQHF,.,.,TRBJ1-5,TRBV20-1
TGTGCCAGCGGAGGACAGGGGTTCAATGAGCAGTTCTTC,CASGGQGFNEQFF,few,TRBD1,TRBJ2-1,TRBV7-9
TGTGCCAGCAGTTTTGCGGGAGGGAAACAAGAGACCCAGTACTTC,CASSFAGGKQETQYF,.,TRBD2,TRBJ2-5,TRBV27
TGTGCCTGGGGGGACTTCACAGATACGCAGTATTTT,CAWGDFTDTQYF,many,.,TRBJ2-3,TRBV7-9
TGCAGTGCTAGCCCCGACAGTCTGAACACTGAAGCTTTCTTT,CSASPDSLNTEAFF,many,.,TRBJ1-1,TRBV20-1
TGTGCCAGCAGTTACCCCGGACAGGGTACCTACGAGCAGTACTTC,CASSYPGQGTYEQYF,many,TRBD1,TRBJ2-7,TRBV6-5
TGCAGTGCTAGAGATACTAGCGGGAGTGGGGTCTGGTACAAGCAGTGCTTC,CSARDTSGSGVWYKQCF,.,TRBD2,TRBJ2-7,TRBV20-1
TGTGCCAGTATGTTCGGGATGAACACTGAAGCTTTCTTT,CASMFGMNTEAFF,few,.,TRBJ1-1,TRBV19
TGTGCCAGCAGCCATACAGGCAGGGGAAACTATGGCTACACCTTC,CASSHTGRGNYGYTF,.,.,TRBJ1-2,TRBV11-2
TGTGCCTGGAAGGACAGGTTCAACACTGAAGCTTTCTTT,CAWKDRFNTEAFF,few,TRBD1,TRBJ1-1,TRBV2
TGCGCCAGCAGTCCACGGGGCGGAGGGAATTCACCCCTCCACTTT,CASSPRGGGNSPLHF,many,.,TRBJ1-6,TRBV23-1
TGTGCCTGGAGTGTAGGGACCGCGTCAGAGCAGTACTTC,CAWSVGTASEQYF,few,.,TRBJ2-7,TRBV30
TGTGCCAGCAGCTGCCCTCGGAGGGGCCCTTACCGTGTCACAGATACGCAGTATTTT,CASSCPRRGPYRVTDTQYF,.,.,TRBJ2-3,TRBV9
TGTGCCAGCAGCAGCCATCCGACAGGCTCTGGAAACACCATATATTTT,CASSSHPTGSGNTIYF,few,.,TRBJ1-3,TRBV12-3/TRBV12-4
TGTGCCAGCAGCCTATCTGCGGCGGGGCTCACAGCTACGCAGTATTTT,CASSLSAAGLTATQYF,few,.,TRBJ2-3,TRBV7-2
TGTGCCAGCAGTCCGACAGGGATCTCTGGAAACACCATATATTTT,CASSPTGISGNTIYF,.,TRBD1,TRBJ1-3,TRBV6-5
TGTGCCAGCAGCTTACAGGATCGAAGGAAGTTCTTC,CASSLQDRRKFF,.,.,TRBJ2-1,TRBV7-9
TGTGCCAGCAGCTTAACTAGCGGGAGGGAAGAGACCCGGTACTTC,CASSLTSGREETRYF,once,TRBD2,TRBJ2-5,TRBV7-9
TGTGCCAGCAGTGAAGGGGAGACCCAGTCCTTC,CASSEGETQSF,once,.,TRBJ2-5,TRBV12-3/TRBV12-4
TGTGCCAGCAGCGGGAGTCCTAGCGGGATTTACAATGAGCAGTTCTTC,CASSGSPSGIYNEQFF,few,TRBD2,TRBJ2-1,TRBV9
TGTGCCAGCAGGAGGGGCGGGGGGGCCCCTGAGCAGTTCTTC,CASRRGGGAPEQFF,many,TRBD2,TRBJ2-1,TRBV27
TGTGCCAGCAGTGAATGGGCACTATACTCCTACGAGCAGTACTTC,CASSEWALYSYEQYF,many,.,TRBJ2-7,TRBV6-1
TGCGCCAGCAGCCAAGAATGGCGAGGCACAGATACGCAGTATTTT,CASSQEWRGTDTQYF,many,.,TRBJ2-3,TRBV4-1
TGCAGCGGTGAAGGGACAGGGTTAGATGGTGAGCAGTTCTTC,CSGEGTGLDGEQFF,many,TRBD1,TRBJ2-1,TRBV29-1
TGTGCCAGCAGCGTAGCGGCAGGCTATAACTATGGCTACACCTTC,CASSVAAGYNYGYTF,many,.,TRBJ1-2,TRBV9
TGTGCCAGCAGCTTAGCGCGGGGACAGTACAATGAGCAGTTCTTC,CASSLARGQYNEQFF,.,.,TRBJ2-1,TRBV7-6
TGTGCCAGCAGCAGCGGGAACAGGGAAGTACAAAAACTGTTTTTT,CASSSGNREVQKLFF,.,.,TRBJ1-4,TRBV6-6
TGCGCCAGCAGCCAAGGACAGGGCATCTCCCACAATGAGCAGTTCTTC,CASSQGQGISHNEQFF,.,TRBD1,TRBJ2-1,TRBV4-1
TGTGCCACCAGCCCGGGACTCATGATAAATGAGCAGTTCTTC,CATSPGLMINEQFF,many,.,TRBJ2-1,TRBV24-1
TGTGCCAGCAGTTTATCGAGAGGGATCGGGACTGAAGCTTTCTTT,CASSLSRGIGTEAFF,many,.,TRBJ1-1,TRBV27
TGTGCCAGCAGCGAGAACTTGCTTAATGAGCAGTTCTTC,CASSENLLNEQFF,few,.,TRBJ2-1,TRBV9
TGCAGTGCTAGACTTATCCTAGCGGGAGGGCCCACAGATACGCAGTATTTT,CSARLILAGGPTDTQYF,.,TRBD2,TRBJ2-3,TRBV20-1
TGTGCCAGCAACCCAACAGGGGGCCGTGAGACCCAGTACTTC,CASNPTGGRETQYF,few,TRBD1,TRBJ2-5,TRBV9